The rows below give T cell receptor beta chains drawn from one sample of a study of OX40 agonist ivuxolimab in advanced cancers. Assay used: immunoSEQ multiplex PCR; TCRdb lists only in-frame clones, some missing. The sample consists of some 10,000 clones, approximately 87% of them appearing once. Sequencing used CD4+ or CD8+ T cells sorted from blood, obtained in a trial of the OX40 agonist ivuxolimab. The receptors come from an adult with an advanced solid tumor such as melanoma, head and neck, liver or kidney cancer. Each CDR3 is given with its conserved first and last residue. A D gene is named only where the DNA matches it firmly. Some rows mark clone size as missing; the rest say once, few, many or name a class of expanded clone.

CDR3nt,CDR3aa,abundance,d_gene,j_gene,v_gene
TGTGCCAGCAGCTTAGATCCAGGAGGAGCTTTCTTT,CASSLDPGGAFF,few,NA,TRBJ1-1,TRBV11-3
TGCGCCAGCAGCCTGGGACAGGGGGCCTACGAGCAGTACTTC,CASSLGQGAYEQYF,NA,TRBD1,TRBJ2-7,TRBV4-1
TGTGCCAGCAGCTTGGGGACAGTATATAGCAATCAGCCCCAGCATTTT,CASSLGTVYSNQPQHF,NA,TRBD1,TRBJ1-5,TRBV11-2
TGTGCCAGCAATCCGGGACAGGGGGCAGGGCAGCCCCAGCATTTT,CASNPGQGAGQPQHF,NA,TRBD1,TRBJ1-5,TRBV27
TGTGCCAGCAGTTACGTATCTCCACCATACTACGAGCAGTACTTC,CASSYVSPPYYEQYF,NA,NA,TRBJ2-7,TRBV6-6
TGTGCCAGCAGCTTGGCTGGGGGCACAGATACGCAGTATTTT,CASSLAGGTDTQYF,NA,NA,TRBJ2-3,TRBV5-6
TGTGCCAGCAGCCTGCGGGACCGAGAGGGAGCCTACGAGCAGTACTTC,CASSLRDREGAYEQYF,NA,NA,TRBJ2-7,TRBV7-6
TGTGCCAGCAGTTCGGGACTAGCGAGGAACGAGCAGTACTTC,CASSSGLARNEQYF,NA,TRBD2,TRBJ2-7,TRBV7-2
TGTGCCAGCAGCTTTCTGGGAGGGGGGCCCTCCTACGAGCAGTACTTC,CASSFLGGGPSYEQYF,NA,NA,TRBJ2-7,TRBV13
TGCGCCAGCAGCTTTTACGGACAGGCCCAAGAGACCCAGTACTTC,CASSFYGQAQETQYF,once,TRBD1,TRBJ2-5,TRBV5-1
TGTGCCAGCAGCTTACCAACACCGGGACTCCCGGGCTACGAGCAGTACTTC,CASSLPTPGLPGYEQYF,NA,NA,TRBJ2-7,TRBV7-8
TGTGCCAGCAGCTTAACGGGGGTAGGGGCCTACGAGCAGTACTTC,CASSLTGVGAYEQYF,few,NA,TRBJ2-7,TRBV7-3
TGCAGTGCTAAGGGGCAGCCTTTCTTT,CSAKGQPFF,NA,NA,TRBJ1-1,TRBV20-1
TGTGCCAGCAGCTCCACGGATGAGCAGTTCTTC,CASSSTDEQFF,NA,NA,TRBJ2-1,TRBV5-4
TGTGCCAGTAGTATAGGACAGGGAACCCACTACGAGCAGTACTTC,CASSIGQGTHYEQYF,NA,TRBD1,TRBJ2-7,TRBV19
TGTGCCAGCTCACCACCGGACAATGAAGCTTTCTTT,CASSPPDNEAFF,NA,NA,TRBJ1-1,TRBV18
TGTGCCAGCAGCCCCCAGGGGGCAGGTACTGAAGCTTTCTTT,CASSPQGAGTEAFF,NA,TRBD1,TRBJ1-1,TRBV13
TGTGCCAGCAGCTTAGGAGGGGGCCCCTACGAGCAGTACTTC,CASSLGGGPYEQYF,NA,TRBD1,TRBJ2-7,TRBV7-8
TGTGCCAGCAGCTCCTCTGACGGAGGCTCTGGAAACACCATATATTTT,CASSSSDGGSGNTIYF,NA,NA,TRBJ1-3,TRBV7-6
TGTGCCAGCAGCCCACAGGGCGGGGGAAACAATGAGCAGTTCTTC,CASSPQGGGNNEQFF,NA,NA,TRBJ2-1,TRBV7-9
TGTGCCAGCAGTTTTGGACAGGGTAGCACAGATACGCAGTATTTT,CASSFGQGSTDTQYF,NA,TRBD1,TRBJ2-3,TRBV28
TGTGCCAGCAGCTTAGACCGAGGACAGTCCTATGGCTACACCTTC,CASSLDRGQSYGYTF,NA,NA,TRBJ1-2,TRBV7-2
TGTGCCAGCAGCGATTGGTCCTCCCTACAAAACTATGGCTACACCTTC,CASSDWSSLQNYGYTF,NA,NA,TRBJ1-2,TRBV2
TGTGCCAGCAGCTACTCAGGGGGGCACAATGAGCAGTTCTTC,CASSYSGGHNEQFF,NA,NA,TRBJ2-1,TRBV7-8
TGTGCCAGCAGTTTTGGAGGAAACAAAAACATTCAGTACTTC,CASSFGGNKNIQYF,NA,NA,TRBJ2-4,TRBV27
TGTGCCAGCACCCCGGGGCGGAGCTCCTACGAGCAGTACTTC,CASTPGRSSYEQYF,once,NA,TRBJ2-7,TRBV2
TGTGCCAGTAGTCCCGAGGCCTTCTCTGGGGCCAACGTCCTGACTTTC,CASSPEAFSGANVLTF,NA,NA,TRBJ2-6,TRBV19
TGTGCCAGCAGTGAAGAGGGACCGGGCAGGGGTTACGAGCAGTACTTC,CASSEEGPGRGYEQYF,NA,NA,TRBJ2-7,TRBV6-1
TGTGCCAGCAGTTGGGGACTAGCGGGGTATGAGCAGTTCTTC,CASSWGLAGYEQFF,NA,TRBD2,TRBJ2-1,TRBV27
TGTGCCAGCAGTCCTAGCGGGGGGGTCTACGAGCAGTACTTC,CASSPSGGVYEQYF,NA,TRBD2,TRBJ2-7,TRBV4-2
TGTGCCATCAGTGAGTCGGCTAGCGGGGGGTTCACCGGGGAGCTGTTTTTT,CAISESASGGFTGELFF,NA,TRBD2,TRBJ2-2,TRBV10-3
TGTGCCAAAGGGGGGGATTTAAACTATGGCTACACCTTC,CAKGGDLNYGYTF,NA,NA,TRBJ1-2,TRBV2
TGTGCCAGCAGCGTAGGAGGGGGCCCCTACGAGCAGTACTTC,CASSVGGGPYEQYF,NA,TRBD1,TRBJ2-7,TRBV9
TGCGCCACTCAAGGGGACTACCAGACCCAGTACTTC,CATQGDYQTQYF,NA,TRBD2,TRBJ2-5,TRBV10-2
TGTGCCAGCAGCTTAGGGGTAGCGGGGGTCGATGAGCAGTTCTTC,CASSLGVAGVDEQFF,NA,TRBD2,TRBJ2-1,TRBV7-2
TGTGCCAGCAGTGAGACAGGCGGCCAACTTCAAGAGACCCAGTACTTC,CASSETGGQLQETQYF,NA,NA,TRBJ2-5,TRBV2
TGTGCCAGCAGCCAAAACAGGGATTCTTACGAGCAGTACTTC,CASSQNRDSYEQYF,NA,NA,TRBJ2-7,TRBV4-2
TGTGCCAGCAGTGAGACAGGGGGAGTGTACGAGCAGTACTTC,CASSETGGVYEQYF,NA,TRBD1,TRBJ2-7,TRBV6-5
TGTGCCAGCAGTTCGGTAGAACAGTTGGAGACCCAGTACTTC,CASSSVEQLETQYF,once,NA,TRBJ2-5,TRBV6-6
TGTGCCAGCAGTCCCTATGCGGGCTACGAGCAGTACTTC,CASSPYAGYEQYF,NA,NA,TRBJ2-7,TRBV6-6
TGTGCCAGCAGCCCTAGCGGGGGGGCTGGGGAGCAGTACTTC,CASSPSGGAGEQYF,NA,TRBD2,TRBJ2-5,TRBV7-3
TGTGCCAGCAGTGATCTTTTTTACAATGAGCAGTTCTTC,CASSDLFYNEQFF,NA,NA,TRBJ2-1,TRBV6-5
TGCGCCAGCAGCCAAGAAACGGGGGTACTATTAGAGACCCAGTACTTC,CASSQETGVLLETQYF,NA,NA,TRBJ2-5,TRBV4-1
TGTGCCAGCAGCCTAGGACCTGGAGCTTTCTTT,CASSLGPGAFF,few,NA,TRBJ1-1,TRBV7-9
TGTGCCAGCAGCCAGTACCGGGACAGGGGATCTGATGGCTACACCTTC,CASSQYRDRGSDGYTF,NA,TRBD1,TRBJ1-2,TRBV14
TGTGCCAGCAGTGAACTAGCGGGGGGCCAAGATACGCAGTATTTT,CASSELAGGQDTQYF,NA,TRBD2,TRBJ2-3,TRBV6-1
TGCGCCAGCAGCTTGGAAGGTGACGATTACACTGAAGCTTTCTTT,CASSLEGDDYTEAFF,NA,NA,TRBJ1-1,TRBV5-1
TGCGCCAGCAGTGAGCCGGACGAGCCTATACTAGCGCGCGATACGCAGTATTTT,CASSEPDEPILARDTQYF,once,TRBD2,TRBJ2-3,TRBV10-2